This T cell receptor (beta chain) was recovered during a study of cytomegalovirus exposure and HLA in healthy donors. The PCR used 60 Vbeta and 13 Jbeta primers. Here immunoSEQ multiplex PCR was the method, and the copy in TCRdb shows in-frame clones only, minus some. The sample consists of over 90,000 clones, roughly four fifths of them appearing once. In the case of this clone: Its antigen remains unknown.

Overall study findings and caveats: Data from an earlier analysis indicated that most TCR beta V segments were productive either about 87% or about 30% of the time. Researchers counted approximately 160 TCR beta chains as cytomegalovirus-associated.

The CDR3 has 16 residues. The V and J ends lost 5 bases and 6 bases, in that order; junction bases with no gene match: 12. Germline-derived CDR1 and CDR2 are SGHVS and FQNEAQ. Each donor's status was that of a healthy bone marrow donor. The material sequenced was PBMCs. The chain links TRBV7-8 to TRBJ2-1, with TRBD2 matching over 8 bases. This sequence was found in a man between 40 and 49 years old in good health and CMV-seropositive. The CDR3: CASSHQTGTSVNEQFF. CDR3 DNA: TGTGCCAGCAGCCACCAGACCGGGACTAGTGTCAATGAGCAGTTCTTC.